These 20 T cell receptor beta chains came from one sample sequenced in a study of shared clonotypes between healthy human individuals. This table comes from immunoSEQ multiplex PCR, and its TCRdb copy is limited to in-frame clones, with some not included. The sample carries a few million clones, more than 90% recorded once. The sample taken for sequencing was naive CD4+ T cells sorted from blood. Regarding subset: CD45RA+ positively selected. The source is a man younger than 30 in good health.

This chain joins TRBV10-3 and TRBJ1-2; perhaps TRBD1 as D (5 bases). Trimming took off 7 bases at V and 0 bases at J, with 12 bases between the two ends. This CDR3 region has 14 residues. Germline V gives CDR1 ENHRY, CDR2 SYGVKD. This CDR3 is CAITDSRANYGYTF. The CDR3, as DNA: TGTGCCATCACTGACAGCCGCGCTAACTATGGCTACACCTTC.

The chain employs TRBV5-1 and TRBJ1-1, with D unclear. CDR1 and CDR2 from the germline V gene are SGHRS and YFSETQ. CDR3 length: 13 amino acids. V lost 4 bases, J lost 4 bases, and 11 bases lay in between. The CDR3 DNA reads TGCGCCAGCAGCCAGCCCCGGGGCACTGAAGCTTTCTTT. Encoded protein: CASSQPRGTEAFF.

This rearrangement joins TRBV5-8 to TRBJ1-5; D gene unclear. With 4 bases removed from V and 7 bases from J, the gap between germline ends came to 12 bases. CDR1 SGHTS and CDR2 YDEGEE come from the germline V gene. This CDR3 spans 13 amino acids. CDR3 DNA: TGTGCCAGCAGCCCCTCAAAGGAGCAGCCCCAGCATTTT. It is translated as CASSPSKEQPQHF.

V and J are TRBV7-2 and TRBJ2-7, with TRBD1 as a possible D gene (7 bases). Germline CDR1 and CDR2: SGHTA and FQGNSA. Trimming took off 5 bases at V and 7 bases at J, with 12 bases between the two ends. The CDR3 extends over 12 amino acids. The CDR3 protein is CASSIQGREQYF. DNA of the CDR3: TGTGCCAGCAGCATACAGGGGAGGGAGCAGTACTTC.

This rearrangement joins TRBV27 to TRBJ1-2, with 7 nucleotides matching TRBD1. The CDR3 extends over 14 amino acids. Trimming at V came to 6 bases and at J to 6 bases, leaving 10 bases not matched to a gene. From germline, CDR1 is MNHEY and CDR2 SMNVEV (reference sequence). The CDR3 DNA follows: TGTGCCAGCAGCTCTTCAGGGGGTCGGGATGGCTACACCTTC. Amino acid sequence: CASSSSGGRDGYTF.

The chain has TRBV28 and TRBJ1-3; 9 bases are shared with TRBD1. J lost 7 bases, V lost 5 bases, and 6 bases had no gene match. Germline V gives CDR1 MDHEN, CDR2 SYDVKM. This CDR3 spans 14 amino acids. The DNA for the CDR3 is TGTGCCAGCAGTGAACAGGGGGCGGTGAACACCATATATTTT. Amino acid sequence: CASSEQGAVNTIYF.

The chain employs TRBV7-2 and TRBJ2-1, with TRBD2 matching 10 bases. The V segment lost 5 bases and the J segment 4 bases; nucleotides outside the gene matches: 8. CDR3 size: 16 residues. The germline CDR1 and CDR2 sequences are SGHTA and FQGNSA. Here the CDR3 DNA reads TGTGCCAGCAGCCTCGGGACTAGCGCACTGTACAATGAGCAGTTCTTC. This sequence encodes CASSLGTSALYNEQFF.

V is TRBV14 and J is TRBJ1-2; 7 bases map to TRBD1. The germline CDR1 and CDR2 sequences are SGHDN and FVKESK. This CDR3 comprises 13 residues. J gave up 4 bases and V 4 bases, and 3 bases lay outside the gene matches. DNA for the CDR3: TGTGCCAGCAGCCGGACAGGCCCCTATGGCTACACCTTC. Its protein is CASSRTGPYGYTF. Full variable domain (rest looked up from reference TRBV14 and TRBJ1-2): EAGVTQFPSHSVIEKGQTVTLRCDPISGHDNLYWYRRVMGKEIKFLLHFVKESKQDESGMPNNRFLAERTGGTYSTLKVQPAELEDSGVYFCASSRTGPYGYTFGSGTRLTVV.

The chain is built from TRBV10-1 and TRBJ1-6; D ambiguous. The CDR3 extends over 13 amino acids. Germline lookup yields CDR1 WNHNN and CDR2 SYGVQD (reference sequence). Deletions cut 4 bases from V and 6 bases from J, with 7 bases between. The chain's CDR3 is CASSVQVNSPLHF. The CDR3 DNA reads TGCGCCAGCAGTGTCCAGGTTAATTCACCCCTCCACTTT.

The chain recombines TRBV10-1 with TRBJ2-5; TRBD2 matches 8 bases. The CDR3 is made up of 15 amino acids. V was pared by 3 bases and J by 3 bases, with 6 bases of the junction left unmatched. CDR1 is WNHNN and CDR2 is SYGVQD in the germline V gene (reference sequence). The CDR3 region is CASSDGTRSKETQYF. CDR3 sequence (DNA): TGCGCCAGCAGTGATGGGACTAGATCTAAAGAGACCCAGTACTTC.

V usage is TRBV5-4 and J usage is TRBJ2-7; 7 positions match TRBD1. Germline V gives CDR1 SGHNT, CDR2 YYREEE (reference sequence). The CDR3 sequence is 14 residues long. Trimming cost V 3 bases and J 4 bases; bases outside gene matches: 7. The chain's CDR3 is CASSYDRVDYEQYF. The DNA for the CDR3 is TGTGCCAGCAGCTACGACAGGGTGGATTACGAGCAGTACTTC.

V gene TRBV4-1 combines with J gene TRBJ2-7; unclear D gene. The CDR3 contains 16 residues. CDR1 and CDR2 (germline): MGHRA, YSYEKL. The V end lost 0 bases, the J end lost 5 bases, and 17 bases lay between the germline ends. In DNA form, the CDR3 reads TGCGCCAGCAGCCAAGAGATTACGCCCATTCCGGACGAGCAGTACTTC. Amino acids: CASSQEITPIPDEQYF.

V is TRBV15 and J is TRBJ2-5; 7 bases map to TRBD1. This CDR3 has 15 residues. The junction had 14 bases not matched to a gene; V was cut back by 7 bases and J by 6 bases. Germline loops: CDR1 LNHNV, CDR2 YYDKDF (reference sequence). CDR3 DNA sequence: TGTGCCACCACCGTGAAGGAGGCAGGGGGAAAGACCCAGTACTTC. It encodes CATTVKEAGGKTQYF.

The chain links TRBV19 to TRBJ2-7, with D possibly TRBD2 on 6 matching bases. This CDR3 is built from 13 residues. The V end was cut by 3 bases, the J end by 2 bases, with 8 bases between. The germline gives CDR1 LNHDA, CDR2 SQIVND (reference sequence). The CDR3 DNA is TGTGCCAGTAGTATGGGGGGAGCCTACGAGCAGTACTTC. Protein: CASSMGGAYEQYF.

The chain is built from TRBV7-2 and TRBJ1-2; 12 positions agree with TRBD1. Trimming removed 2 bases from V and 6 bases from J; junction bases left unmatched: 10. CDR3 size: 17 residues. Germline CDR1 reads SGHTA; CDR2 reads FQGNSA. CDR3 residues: CASSLSLPGQGADGYTF. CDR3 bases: TGTGCCAGCAGCTTATCCCTCCCGGGACAGGGGGCGGATGGCTACACCTTC.

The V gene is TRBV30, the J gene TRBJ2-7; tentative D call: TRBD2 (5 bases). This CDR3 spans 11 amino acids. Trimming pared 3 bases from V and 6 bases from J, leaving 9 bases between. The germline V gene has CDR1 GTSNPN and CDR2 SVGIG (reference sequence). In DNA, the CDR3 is TGTGCCTGGAGACTAGAGGGCGAGCAGTACTTC. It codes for CAWRLEGEQYF.

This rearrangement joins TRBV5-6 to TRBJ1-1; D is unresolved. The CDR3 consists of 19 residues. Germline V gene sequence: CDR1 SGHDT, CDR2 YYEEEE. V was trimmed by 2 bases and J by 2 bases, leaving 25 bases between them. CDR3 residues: CASSFTPSPNPAPNTEAFF. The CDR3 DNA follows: TGTGCCAGCAGCTTTACCCCCTCACCAAACCCGGCCCCCAACACTGAAGCTTTCTTT.

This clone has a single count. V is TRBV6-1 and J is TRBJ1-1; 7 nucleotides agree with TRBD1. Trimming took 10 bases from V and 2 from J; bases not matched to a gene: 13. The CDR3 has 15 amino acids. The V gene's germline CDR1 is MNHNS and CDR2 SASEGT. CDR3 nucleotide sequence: TGTGCCACTAGAGCCCCGACAGGGTACAACACTGAAGCTTTCTTT. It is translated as CATRAPTGYNTEAFF.

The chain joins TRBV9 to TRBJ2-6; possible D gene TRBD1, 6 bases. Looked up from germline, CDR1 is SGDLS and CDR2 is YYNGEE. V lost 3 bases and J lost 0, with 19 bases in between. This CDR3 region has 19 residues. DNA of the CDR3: TGTGCCAGCAGCGCGAGAACAGGGAGCCTAAACTCTGGGGCCAACGTCCTGACTTTC. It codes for CASSARTGSLNSGANVLTF.

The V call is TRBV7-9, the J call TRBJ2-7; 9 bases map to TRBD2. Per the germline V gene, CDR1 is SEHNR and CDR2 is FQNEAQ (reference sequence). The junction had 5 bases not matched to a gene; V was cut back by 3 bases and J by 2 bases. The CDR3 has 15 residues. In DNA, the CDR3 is TGTGCCAGCAGCTTTCTCGGCGGGGGGGCCTACGAGCAGTACTTC. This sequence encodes CASSFLGGGAYEQYF.